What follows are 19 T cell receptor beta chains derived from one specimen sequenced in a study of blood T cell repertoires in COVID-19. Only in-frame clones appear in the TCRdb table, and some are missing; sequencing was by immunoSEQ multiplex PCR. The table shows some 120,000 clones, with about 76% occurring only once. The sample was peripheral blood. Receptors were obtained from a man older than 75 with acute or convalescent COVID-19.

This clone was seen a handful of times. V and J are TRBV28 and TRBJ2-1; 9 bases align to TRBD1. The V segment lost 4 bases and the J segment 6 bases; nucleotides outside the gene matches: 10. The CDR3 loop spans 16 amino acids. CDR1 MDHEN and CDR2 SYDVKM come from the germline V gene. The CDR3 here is CASSWIKGQGLNEQFF. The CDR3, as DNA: TGTGCCAGCAGTTGGATAAAGGGACAGGGACTCAATGAGCAGTTCTTC. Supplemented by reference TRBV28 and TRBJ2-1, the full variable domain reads DVKVTQSSRYLVKRTGEKVFLECVQDMDHENMFWYRQDPGLGLRLIYFSYDVKMKEKGDIPEGYSVSREKKERFSLILESASTNQTSMYLCASSWIKGQGLNEQFFGPGTRLTVL.

CDR3 DNA sequence: TGTGCCATCAGCGAGACAACAGGACCCCTGGCCGGGGAGCTGTTTTTT. Its translation: CAISETTGPLAGELFF. The rearrangement joins TRBV10-3 to TRBJ2-2; weak D call: TRBD1 (5 bases). Trimming removed 6 bases at V and 6 bases at J, with 20 bases between. In germline, CDR1 is ENHRY, CDR2 SYGVKD. The length of the CDR3 is 16 residues.

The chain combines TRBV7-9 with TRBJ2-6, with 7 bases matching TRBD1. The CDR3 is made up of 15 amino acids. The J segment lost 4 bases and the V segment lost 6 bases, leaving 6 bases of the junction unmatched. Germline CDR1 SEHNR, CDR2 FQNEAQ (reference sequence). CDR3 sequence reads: CASRDRVSGANVLTF. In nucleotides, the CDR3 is TGTGCCAGCAGAGACAGGGTGTCAGGGGCCAACGTCCTGACTTTC. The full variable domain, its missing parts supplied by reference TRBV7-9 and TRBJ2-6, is DTGVSQNPRHKITKRGQNVTFRCDPISEHNRLYWYRQTLGQGPEFLTYFQNEAQLEKSRLLSDRFSAERPKGSFSTLEIQRTEQGDSAMYLCASRDRVSGANVLTFGAGSRLTVL.

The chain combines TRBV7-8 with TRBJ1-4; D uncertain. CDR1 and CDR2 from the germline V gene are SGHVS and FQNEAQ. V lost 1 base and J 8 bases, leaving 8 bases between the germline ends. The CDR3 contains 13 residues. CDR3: CASSLGPEEKLFF. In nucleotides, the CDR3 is TGTGCCAGCAGCTTAGGGCCGGAGGAAAAACTGTTTTTT.

The CDR3 loop reads CASSLGTSGEETQYF. In nucleotides, the CDR3 is TGTGCCAGCAGCTTAGGGACTAGCGGGGAAGAGACCCAGTACTTC. The chain couples TRBV11-1 to TRBJ2-5, with TRBD2 matching 12 bases. Trimming cost V 1 base and J 3 bases; bases outside gene matches: 0. The CDR3 extends over 15 amino acids. Per germline, CDR1 SGHAT and CDR2 FQDESV (reference sequence).

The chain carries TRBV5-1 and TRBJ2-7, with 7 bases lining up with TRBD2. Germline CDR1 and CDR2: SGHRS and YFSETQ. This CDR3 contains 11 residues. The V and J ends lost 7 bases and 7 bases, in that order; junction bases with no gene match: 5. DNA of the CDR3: TGCGCCAGCGGATACGGGGGGGAGCAGTACTTC. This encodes CASGYGGEQYF.

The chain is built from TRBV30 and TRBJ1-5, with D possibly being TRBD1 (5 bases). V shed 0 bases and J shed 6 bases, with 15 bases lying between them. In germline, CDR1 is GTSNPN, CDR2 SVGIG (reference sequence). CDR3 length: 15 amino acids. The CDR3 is CAWSVNGRGGQPQHF. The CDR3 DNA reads TGTGCCTGGAGTGTAAATGGGAGGGGCGGTCAGCCCCAGCATTTT.

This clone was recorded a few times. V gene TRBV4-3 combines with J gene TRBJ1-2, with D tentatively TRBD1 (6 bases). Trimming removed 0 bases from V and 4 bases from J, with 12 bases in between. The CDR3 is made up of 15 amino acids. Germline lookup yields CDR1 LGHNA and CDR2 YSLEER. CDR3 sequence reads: CASSQEQGGPYGYTF. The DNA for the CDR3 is TGCGCCAGCAGCCAAGAACAGGGCGGCCCCTATGGCTACACCTTC.

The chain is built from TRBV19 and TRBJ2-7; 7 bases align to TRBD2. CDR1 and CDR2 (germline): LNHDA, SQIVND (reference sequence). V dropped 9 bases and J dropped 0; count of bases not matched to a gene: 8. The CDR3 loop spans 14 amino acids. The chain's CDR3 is CASSRGGSSYEQYF. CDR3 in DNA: TGTGCCAGCTCCCGGGGAGGGAGCTCCTACGAGCAGTACTTC.

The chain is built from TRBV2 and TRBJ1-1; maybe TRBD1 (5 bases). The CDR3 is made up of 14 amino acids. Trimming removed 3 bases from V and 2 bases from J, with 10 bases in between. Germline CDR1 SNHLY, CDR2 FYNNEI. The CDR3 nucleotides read TGTGCCAGCAGTGAGGGGCCGATAAACACTGAAGCTTTCTTT. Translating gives CASSEGPINTEAFF. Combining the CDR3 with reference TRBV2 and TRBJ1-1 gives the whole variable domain EPEVTQTPSHQVTQMGQEVILRCVPISNHLYFYWYRQILGQKVEFLVSFYNNEISEKSEIFDDQFSVERPDGSNFTLKIRSTKLEDSAMYFCASSEGPINTEAFFGQGTRLTVV.

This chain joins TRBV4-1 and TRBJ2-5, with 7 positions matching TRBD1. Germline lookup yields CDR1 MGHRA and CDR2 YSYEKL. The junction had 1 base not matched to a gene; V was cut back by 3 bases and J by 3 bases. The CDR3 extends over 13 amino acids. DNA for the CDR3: TGCGCCAGCAGCCAGGGGACAGAAGAGACCCAGTACTTC. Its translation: CASSQGTEETQYF.

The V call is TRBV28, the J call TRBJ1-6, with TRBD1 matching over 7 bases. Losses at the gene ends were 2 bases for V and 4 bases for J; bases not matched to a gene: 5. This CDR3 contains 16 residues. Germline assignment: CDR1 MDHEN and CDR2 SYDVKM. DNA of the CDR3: TGTGCCAGCAGTTTAGGAGGGGGCGGATATAATTCACCCCTCCACTTT. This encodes CASSLGGGGYNSPLHF.

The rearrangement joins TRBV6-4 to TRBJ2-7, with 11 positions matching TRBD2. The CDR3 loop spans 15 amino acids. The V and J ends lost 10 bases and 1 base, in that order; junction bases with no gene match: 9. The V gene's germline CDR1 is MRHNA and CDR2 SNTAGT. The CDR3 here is CATKTGTSGSYEQYF. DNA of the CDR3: TGTGCCACCAAGACGGGGACTAGCGGATCCTACGAGCAGTACTTC.

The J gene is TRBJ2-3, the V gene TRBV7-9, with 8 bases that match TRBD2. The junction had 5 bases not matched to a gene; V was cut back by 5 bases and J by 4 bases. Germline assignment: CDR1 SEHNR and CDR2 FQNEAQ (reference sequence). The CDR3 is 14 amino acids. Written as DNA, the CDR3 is TGTGCCAGCAGCCTAGGGACTAGTGCAGATACGCAGTATTTT. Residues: CASSLGTSADTQYF.

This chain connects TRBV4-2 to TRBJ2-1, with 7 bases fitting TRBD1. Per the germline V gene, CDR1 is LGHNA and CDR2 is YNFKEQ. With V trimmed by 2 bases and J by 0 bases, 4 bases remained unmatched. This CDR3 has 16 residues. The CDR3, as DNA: TGTGCCAGCAGCCAATACCGGGACAGCTCCTACAATGAGCAGTTCTTC. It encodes CASSQYRDSSYNEQFF.

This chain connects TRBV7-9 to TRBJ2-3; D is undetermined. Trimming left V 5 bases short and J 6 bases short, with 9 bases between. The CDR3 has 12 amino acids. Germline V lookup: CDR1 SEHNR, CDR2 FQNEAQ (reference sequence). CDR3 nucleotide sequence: TGTGCCAGCAGCCCGGCGGCCGATACGCAGTATTTT. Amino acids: CASSPAADTQYF.

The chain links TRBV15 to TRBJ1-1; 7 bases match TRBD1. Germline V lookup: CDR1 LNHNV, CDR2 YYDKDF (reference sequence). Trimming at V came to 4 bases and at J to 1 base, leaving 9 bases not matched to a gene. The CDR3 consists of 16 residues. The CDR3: CATSTWDSRSNTEAFF. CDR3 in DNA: TGTGCCACCAGCACCTGGGACAGTAGATCGAACACTGAAGCTTTCTTT.

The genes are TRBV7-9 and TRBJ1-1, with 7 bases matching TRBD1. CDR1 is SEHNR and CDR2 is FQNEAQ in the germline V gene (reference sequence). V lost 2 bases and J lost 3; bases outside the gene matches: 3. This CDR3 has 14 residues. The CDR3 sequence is CASSLRGPDTEAFF. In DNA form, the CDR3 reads TGTGCCAGCAGCTTAAGGGGGCCCGACACTGAAGCTTTCTTT.

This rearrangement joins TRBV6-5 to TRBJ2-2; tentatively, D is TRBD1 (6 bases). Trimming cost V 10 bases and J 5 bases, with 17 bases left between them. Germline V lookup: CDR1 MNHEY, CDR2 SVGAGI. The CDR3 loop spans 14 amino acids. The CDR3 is CATGRAGVTGELFF. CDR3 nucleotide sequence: TGTGCCACCGGCCGGGCAGGGGTAACCGGGGAGCTGTTTTTT.